This entry lists 23 T cell receptor beta chains sequenced from one sample in a study of blood T cell repertoires in COVID-19. The assay was immunoSEQ multiplex PCR, and TCRdb's table has in-frame clones only and misses some. The repertoire has approximately 250,000 clones, about 84% of them found once; the top ten carry roughly 6.2%. The material sequenced was peripheral blood. The receptors come from an elderly woman with COVID-19, enrolled during active disease.

The chain is built from TRBV9 and TRBJ1-2, with 7 nucleotides matching TRBD1. Trimming at V came to 4 bases and at J to 5 bases, leaving 8 bases not matched to a gene. In germline, CDR1 is SGDLS, CDR2 YYNGEE. CDR3 length: 14 amino acids. In DNA form, the CDR3 reads TGTGCCAGCAGCTCCCGGACAGGATATTATGGCTACACCTTC. It yields the protein CASSSRTGYYGYTF.

CDR3 in amino acids: CASRKLRNTEAFF. The CDR3 DNA follows: TGTGCCAGCCGCAAACTAAGGAACACTGAAGCTTTCTTT. J is TRBJ1-1 and V is TRBV25-1; no clear D. CDR1 MGHDK and CDR2 SYGVNS come from the germline V gene. This CDR3 contains 13 residues. Trimming pared 8 bases from V and 1 base from J, leaving 11 bases between.

The CDR3 DNA reads TGTGCCAGCAGACTGGGGGGAGGGGGGACGTATGGCTACACCTTC. It yields the protein CASRLGGGGTYGYTF. The chain uses TRBV28 and TRBJ1-2; D might be TRBD1 (6 bases). The germline gives CDR1 MDHEN, CDR2 SYDVKM. The ends were cut back, 6 bases at V and 5 bases at J, with 19 bases in the middle. The length of the CDR3 is 15 residues.

The chain recombines TRBV9 with TRBJ1-1; unclear D gene. Germline CDR1 reads SGDLS; CDR2 reads YYNGEE. The germline V and J ends were trimmed by 3 bases and 7 bases, with 22 bases remaining between them. The CDR3 spans 16 residues. The CDR3 sequence is CASSASDEWGGSEAFF. In DNA, the CDR3 is TGTGCCAGCAGCGCAAGCGACGAATGGGGAGGTAGTGAAGCTTTCTTT.

The chain uses TRBV7-8 and TRBJ1-4, with D unresolved. Germline CDR1 reads SGHVS; CDR2 reads FQNEAQ. V was cut by 3 bases and J by 8 bases, with 7 bases left in between. The CDR3 is 12 amino acids. CDR3 protein: CASSFRGEKLFF. The DNA for the CDR3 is TGTGCCAGCAGCTTTCGCGGGGAAAAACTGTTTTTT.

The gene calls are TRBV28 and TRBJ1-2; D unclear. This CDR3 spans 16 amino acids. The V and J ends lost 2 bases and 5 bases respectively, with 18 bases between them. The V gene's germline CDR1 is MDHEN and CDR2 SYDVKM. The CDR3 sequence is CASSLKPDAGEYGYTF. Written as DNA, the CDR3 is TGTGCCAGCAGTTTAAAACCGGATGCCGGGGAGTATGGCTACACCTTC.

J is TRBJ2-1 and V is TRBV3-1 (or the pseudogene TRBV3-2); 8 positions match TRBD2. The V and J ends lost 1 base and 9 bases, in that order; junction bases with no gene match: 14. The germline gives CDR1 LGHDT, CDR2 YNNKEL (reference sequence). The CDR3 is made up of 17 amino acids. The CDR3 nucleotides are TGTGCCAGCAGCCAAGGCGGGCGGGGGGCCGCGAAAAGTGAGCAGTTCTTC. It specifies CASSQGGRGAAKSEQFF.

CDR3 sequence reads: CASSLNPGQAETQYF. CDR3 DNA: TGTGCCAGCAGTCTAAACCCGGGACAAGCCGAGACCCAGTACTTC. The gene calls are TRBV28 and TRBJ2-5, with a weak D call TRBD1 (6 bases). This CDR3 comprises 15 residues. The V gene's germline CDR1 is MDHEN and CDR2 SYDVKM. The V end was cut by 5 bases, the J end by 5 bases, with 18 bases between.

This sequence joins TRBV7-2 and TRBJ1-5, with unresolved D. V shed 3 bases and J shed 6 bases, with 6 bases lying between them. CDR1 and CDR2 from the germline V gene are SGHTA and FQGNSA. This CDR3 comprises 12 residues. The CDR3 region is CASSLRGQPQHF. The CDR3 bases are TGTGCCAGCAGCTTGCGGGGTCAGCCCCAGCATTTT.

The CDR3 spells CASSPRVATTAETQYF. Here the CDR3 DNA reads TGTGCCAGCAGCCCTCGGGTAGCGACCACAGCGGAGACCCAGTACTTC. V usage is TRBV3-1 (or the pseudogene TRBV3-2) and J usage is TRBJ2-5, with D perhaps matching TRBD2 (5 bases). CDR1 and CDR2 (germline): LGHDT, YNNKEL (reference sequence). Trimming removed 4 bases from V and 5 bases from J, with 20 bases in between. The CDR3 spans 16 residues.

The chain is built from TRBV11-3 and TRBJ2-1; TRBD2 agrees at 13 bases. Unmatched junction bases numbered 3, after V lost 1 base and J lost 9 bases. The CDR3 has 15 residues. Germline CDR1 is SGHNT and CDR2 is YENEEA. The CDR3: CASSLGRLAGGEQFF. The CDR3 DNA is TGTGCCAGCAGCTTAGGGCGACTAGCGGGGGGTGAGCAGTTCTTC.

This chain connects TRBV4-1 to TRBJ1-4, with D unclear. The CDR3 covers 16 residues. V shed 0 bases and J shed 0 bases, with 8 bases lying between them. Germline loops: CDR1 MGHRA, CDR2 YSYEKL. The CDR3 bases are TGCGCCAGCAGCCAAGATGTGAGCTCAACTAATGAAAAACTGTTTTTT. Its translation: CASSQDVSSTNEKLFF.

This chain uses TRBV19 with TRBJ2-1; D is possibly TRBD2 (5 bases). This CDR3 has 15 amino acids. Germline-derived CDR1 and CDR2 are LNHDA and SQIVND (reference sequence). The V end lost 2 bases, the J end lost 8 bases, and 16 bases lay between the germline ends. The chain's CDR3 is CASSIRLHEGDEQFF. The CDR3 DNA reads as TGTGCCAGTAGTATAAGGCTCCACGAGGGAGATGAGCAGTTCTTC.

The chain has TRBV5-1 and TRBJ2-5, with 10 bases that match TRBD2. The CDR3 covers 14 residues. Germline CDR1 and CDR2: SGHRS and YFSETQ. V lost 3 bases, J lost 7 bases, and 6 bases stayed unmatched. This CDR3 reads CASSSASGGATQYF. CDR3 coding DNA: TGCGCCAGCAGCTCTGCTAGCGGGGGTGCGACCCAGTACTTC. The full variable domain, its missing parts supplied by reference TRBV5-1 and TRBJ2-5, is KAGVTQTPRYLIKTRGQQVTLSCSPISGHRSVSWYQQTPGQGLQFLFEYFSETQRNKGNFPGRFSGRQFSNSRSEMNVSTLELGDSALYLCASSSASGGATQYFGPGTRLLVL.

The chain uses TRBV7-2 and TRBJ2-3; 7 bases are a match to TRBD1. Germline CDR1 is SGHTA and CDR2 is FQGNSA. The CDR3 consists of 13 residues. After removal of 0 bases from V and 10 bases from J, the junction contained 4 bases not matched to a gene. CDR3 residues: CASSLAPGTAQYF. In DNA, the CDR3 is TGTGCCAGCAGCTTAGCCCCCGGGACAGCGCAGTATTTT.

This clone was found once. The rearrangement links TRBV4-1 to TRBJ2-3; D is possibly TRBD2 (5 bases). Germline V lookup: CDR1 MGHRA, CDR2 YSYEKL. The CDR3 loop spans 16 amino acids. V lost 1 base and J lost 3, with 14 bases in between. CDR3 coding DNA: TGCGCCAGCAGCCAAGGAGTTAGAGGAGGAACAGATACGCAGTATTTT. Residues: CASSQGVRGGTDTQYF.

The chain joins TRBV5-8 to TRBJ1-5; perhaps TRBD1 as D (5 bases). Germline V CDR1 and CDR2: SGHTS, YDEGEE. CDR3 length equals 13 residues. V was clipped by 0 bases and J by 7 bases, with 8 bases between them. In DNA, the CDR3 is TGTGCCAGCAGCTTGGGACAGCAACAGCCCCAGCATTTT. This gives the protein CASSLGQQQPQHF.

The V and J genes are TRBV18 and TRBJ2-3, with D unclear. The CDR3 has 16 amino acids. From germline, CDR1 is KGHSH and CDR2 LQKENI. V dropped 3 bases and J dropped 3 bases, with 16 bases sitting between them. CDR3 DNA: TGTGCCAGCTCACCCCTGGGCTTTCTCCTGACAGATACGCAGTATTTT. It translates to CASSPLGFLLTDTQYF.

The rearrangement uses TRBV5-1 and TRBJ1-1, with TRBD1 matching 9 bases. The germline V gene encodes CDR1 SGHRS and CDR2 YFSETQ. J was trimmed by 3 bases and V by 4 bases; bases with no gene match: 10. The length of the CDR3 is 16 residues. The CDR3 DNA reads TGCGCCAGCAGCCCAGGGACAGGGATATTGGACACTGAAGCTTTCTTT. Amino acid sequence: CASSPGTGILDTEAFF.

This clone was counted a single time. The gene calls are TRBV3-1 (or the pseudogene TRBV3-2) and TRBJ1-5; D gene unclear. V lost 1 base and J 6 bases, leaving 7 bases between the germline ends. The CDR3 is made up of 13 amino acids. Germline V gives CDR1 LGHDT, CDR2 YNNKEL (reference sequence). The CDR3 spells CASSQGEAQPQHF. In DNA form, the CDR3 reads TGTGCCAGCAGCCAAGGAGAGGCTCAGCCCCAGCATTTT.

The rearrangement links TRBV6-6 to TRBJ1-2; D gene uncertain. CDR3 length: 13 residues. Trimming left V 4 bases short and J 0 bases short, with 6 bases between. CDR1 MNHNY and CDR2 SVGAGI come from the germline V gene (reference sequence). The CDR3 DNA is TGTGCCAGCAGTTCCCATGCTAACTATGGCTACACCTTC. Translation gives CASSSHANYGYTF.

V usage is TRBV5-1 and J usage is TRBJ1-1; tentative D call: TRBD1 (6 bases). Trimming left V 4 bases short and J 4 bases short, with 14 bases between. Germline V gene data show CDR1 as SGHRS and CDR2 as YFSETQ. The CDR3 totals 14 residues. The CDR3 loop is CASSLNGGATEAFF. The CDR3 nucleotides read TGCGCCAGCAGCCTCAACGGGGGGGCCACTGAAGCTTTCTTT.

The V gene is TRBV7-9, the J gene TRBJ1-5; D is unclear. In germline, CDR1 is SEHNR, CDR2 FQNEAQ (reference sequence). This CDR3 spans 14 amino acids. Trimming cost V 5 bases and J 6 bases, with 14 bases left between them. The CDR3 DNA follows: TGTGCCAGCAGCCCGGGGTTGTTGAGTCAGCCCCAGCATTTT. Encoded protein: CASSPGLLSQPQHF.